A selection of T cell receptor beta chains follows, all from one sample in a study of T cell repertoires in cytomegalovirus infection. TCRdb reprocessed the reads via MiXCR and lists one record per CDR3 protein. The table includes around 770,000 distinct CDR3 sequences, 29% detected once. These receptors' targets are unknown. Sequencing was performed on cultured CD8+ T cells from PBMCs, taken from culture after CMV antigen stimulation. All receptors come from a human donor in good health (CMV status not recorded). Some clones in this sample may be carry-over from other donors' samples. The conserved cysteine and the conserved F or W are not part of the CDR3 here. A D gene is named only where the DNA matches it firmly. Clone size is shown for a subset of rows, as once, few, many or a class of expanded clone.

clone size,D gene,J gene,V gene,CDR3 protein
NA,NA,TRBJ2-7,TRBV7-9,ASSLVGHSYEQY
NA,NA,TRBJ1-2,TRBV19,ASSMWGVEYYGYT
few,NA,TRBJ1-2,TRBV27,ASSFRSMERYT
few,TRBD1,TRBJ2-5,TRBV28,ASSLGGQGQGAFVRETQY
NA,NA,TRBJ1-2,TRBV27,ASRSGRLYGYT
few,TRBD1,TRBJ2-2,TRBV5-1,ASSLSLTGRFTGELF
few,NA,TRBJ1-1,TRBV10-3,AISSANTEAF
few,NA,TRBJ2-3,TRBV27,ATESGDTQY
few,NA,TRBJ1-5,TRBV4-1,ASSQVWAGNQPQH
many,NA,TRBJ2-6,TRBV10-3,AISEWGSGANVLT
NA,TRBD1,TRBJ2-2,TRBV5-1,ASSVRQGNTGELF
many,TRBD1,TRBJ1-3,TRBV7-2,ASSLAWTGNSGNTIY
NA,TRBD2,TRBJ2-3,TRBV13,ASTTESGGQDTQY
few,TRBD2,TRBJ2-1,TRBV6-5,ASSLTSFNSYNEQF
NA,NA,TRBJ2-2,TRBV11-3,ASSLEPWGELF
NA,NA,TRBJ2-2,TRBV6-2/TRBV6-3,ASSTGVNTGELF
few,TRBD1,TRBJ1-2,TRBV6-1,ASSQNPTGGYYGYT
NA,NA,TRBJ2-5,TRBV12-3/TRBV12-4,ASSPLEGGLDETQY
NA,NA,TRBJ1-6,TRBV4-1,ASSQGGSSYNSPLH
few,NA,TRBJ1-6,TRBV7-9,ASSLHREAESPLH
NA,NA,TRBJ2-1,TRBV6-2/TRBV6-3,ASSFSDSLLSYNEQF
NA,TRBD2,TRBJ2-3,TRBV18,ASSPPASGGTDTQY